These T cell receptor beta chains were read from a single sample in a study of shared clonotypes between healthy human individuals. The method was immunoSEQ multiplex PCR; TCRdb's version includes in-frame clones alone and lacks a portion of them. Among a few hundred thousand clones, roughly 97% were seen once, and the ten largest hold 0.057%. Input material: naive CD4+ T cells sorted from blood. Receptors originate from a woman under 40 in good health. Each CDR3 is given with its conserved first and last residue. A D gene is named only where the DNA matches it firmly. A clone size is listed for some rows: how often the clone was seen (once, few, many), or a class if it is expanded.

cdr3_aa,cdr3_nt,clone_size,d_call,j_call,v_call
CASGSMSPDTQYF,TGTGCCAGCGGATCAATGAGCCCAGATACGCAGTATTTT,NA,NA,TRBJ2-3,TRBV28
CASSKERERELSTDTQYF,TGTGCCAGCAGCAAAGAGAGGGAACGGGAGCTAAGCACAGATACGCAGTATTTT,once,NA,TRBJ2-3,TRBV21-1
CASSDPGTSGRMRSYNEQFF,TGTGCCAGCAGTGACCCCGGGACTAGCGGGAGAATGCGCTCCTACAATGAGCAGTTCTTC,NA,TRBD2,TRBJ2-1,TRBV6-1
CASSGLAGGPDTGELFF,TGTGCCAGCAGTGGCCTAGCGGGAGGGCCGGACACCGGGGAGCTGTTTTTT,NA,TRBD2,TRBJ2-2,TRBV2
CASTEDREVNQPQHF,TGTGCCAGCACCGAGGACAGGGAAGTTAATCAGCCCCAGCATTTT,NA,TRBD1,TRBJ1-5,TRBV28
CASSTDRATNEKLFF,TGTGCCAGCAGTACGGACAGAGCAACTAATGAAAAACTGTTTTTT,NA,NA,TRBJ1-4,TRBV27
CASIAGGASGSEQYF,TGTGCCAGCATCGCAGGGGGGGCTAGCGGGAGCGAGCAGTACTTC,once,TRBD2,TRBJ2-7,TRBV6-5
CASSLRGTEAFF,TGTGCCAGCAGTTTAAGGGGTACTGAAGCTTTCTTT,NA,NA,TRBJ1-1,TRBV27
CASAKTRRDWDNEQFF,TGTGCCAGCGCGAAGACTCGCCGGGACTGGGACAATGAGCAGTTCTTC,NA,NA,TRBJ2-1,TRBV18
CASRPDLFIIQYF,TGTGCCAGTAGGCCAGACCTGTTCATCATTCAGTACTTC,NA,NA,TRBJ2-4,TRBV19
CASSPGGQETQYF,TGTGCCAGCAGCCCTGGGGGTCAAGAGACCCAGTACTTC,NA,NA,TRBJ2-5,TRBV28
CASSTRDYSNQPQHF,TGTGCCAGCAGCACGAGGGATTATAGCAATCAGCCCCAGCATTTT,NA,NA,TRBJ1-5,TRBV28
CASRDLALNEQFF,TGTGCCAGCAGGGATCTAGCTCTCAATGAGCAGTTCTTC,NA,NA,TRBJ2-1,TRBV27
CASSIDLGYQETQYF,TGTGCCAGTAGTATAGATCTCGGGTACCAAGAGACCCAGTACTTC,NA,NA,TRBJ2-5,TRBV19
CASSPGTKTTNEKLFF,TGCGCCAGCAGCCCCGGGACAAAGACAACTAATGAAAAACTGTTTTTT,NA,NA,TRBJ1-4,TRBV5-1
CASIRGQGFQETQYF,TGTGCCAGCATCCGTGGACAGGGCTTTCAAGAGACCCAGTACTTC,NA,TRBD1,TRBJ2-5,TRBV6-1
CASSPDSEQYF,TGTGCCAGCAGTCCCGACAGCGAGCAGTACTTC,NA,NA,TRBJ2-7,TRBV2
CASRDPGGNMNTEAFF,TGTGCCAGCAGAGATCCGGGAGGGAACATGAACACTGAAGCTTTCTTT,NA,NA,TRBJ1-1,TRBV7-8
CASSQVQYNEQFF,TGCGCCAGCAGCCAAGTCCAGTACAATGAGCAGTTCTTC,NA,NA,TRBJ2-1,TRBV4-1
CASSPRQGVYEQYF,TGTGCCAGCTCACCACGGCAGGGAGTTTACGAGCAGTACTTC,once,NA,TRBJ2-7,TRBV18
CASNREGSSETQYF,TGTGCCAGCAATCGGGAGGGCTCGTCGGAGACCCAGTACTTC,NA,TRBD2,TRBJ2-5,TRBV2
CASSSPTGAGNTEAFF,TGTGCCAGCAGTTCCCCGACGGGGGCTGGGAACACTGAAGCTTTCTTT,NA,NA,TRBJ1-1,TRBV2
CATLSGISTDTQYF,TGTGCCACCTTGTCTGGAATTAGCACAGATACGCAGTATTTT,NA,NA,TRBJ2-3,TRBV15
CASRLSYEQYF,TGCGCCAGCAGGTTAAGCTACGAGCAGTACTTC,once,NA,TRBJ2-7,TRBV10-2
CASSVERGDTQYF,TGTGCCAGCAGCGTAGAGAGGGGAGATACGCAGTATTTT,NA,NA,TRBJ2-3,TRBV9
CASRPGQGYNEQFF,TGCGCCAGCAGACCGGGACAGGGGTACAATGAGCAGTTCTTC,NA,TRBD1,TRBJ2-1,TRBV10-1
CASSFKLTTVEQYF,TGTGCCAGCAGTTTCAAGTTGACGACGGTCGAGCAGTACTTC,NA,NA,TRBJ2-7,TRBV27
CASSSDRSTTYEQYF,TGTGCCAGCAGCTCTGACAGGTCAACCACCTACGAGCAGTACTTC,NA,NA,TRBJ2-7,TRBV28
CASSGRTYQPQHF,TGTGCCAGCAGTGGACGGACTTATCAGCCCCAGCATTTT,few,NA,TRBJ1-5,TRBV2
CASSLAGKNEKLFF,TGTGCCAGCAGTTTAGCGGGAAAAAATGAAAAACTGTTTTTT,NA,NA,TRBJ1-4,TRBV28
CASSFFAGGPYEQYF,TGTGCCAGCAGTTTCTTTGCGGGAGGGCCCTACGAGCAGTACTTC,NA,TRBD2,TRBJ2-7,TRBV28
CASSLTSEQFF,TGTGCCAGCAGTTTGACTAGTGAGCAGTTCTTC,NA,NA,TRBJ2-1,TRBV28
CASSQGQGAFF,TGTGCCAGCAGCCAAGGACAGGGAGCTTTCTTT,NA,TRBD1,TRBJ1-1,TRBV28
CASSSGQGVSTEAFF,TGTGCCAGCAGCTCCGGACAGGGGGTATCGACTGAAGCTTTCTTT,once,TRBD1,TRBJ1-1,TRBV5-6
CASSSDGGGHEQFF,TGCGCCAGCAGCTCCGACGGGGGAGGTCATGAGCAGTTCTTC,NA,NA,TRBJ2-1,TRBV5-1
CASSRGGGASSGNTIYF,TGTGCCAGCAGCCGGGGAGGGGGGGCTTCATCTGGAAACACCATATATTTT,NA,NA,TRBJ1-3,TRBV28
CASSPGLVGIGELFF,TGTGCCAGCAGCCCGGGACTAGTCGGGATCGGGGAGCTGTTTTTT,NA,TRBD2,TRBJ2-2,TRBV7-2
CASSFPTGTDNEKLFF,TGTGCCAGCAGCTTCCCCACCGGGACCGATAATGAAAAACTGTTTTTT,NA,NA,TRBJ1-4,TRBV5-5
CASSGPPGTGTEQYF,TGTGCCAGCAGTGGGCCCCCTGGGACAGGGACCGAGCAGTACTTC,NA,TRBD1,TRBJ2-7,TRBV6-1
CASSYRPSGGNEQFF,TGTGCCAGCAGTTACCGACCGTCTGGCGGCAATGAGCAGTTCTTC,NA,NA,TRBJ2-1,TRBV6-5
CASSPIHGGDSPLHF,TGTGCCAGCAGCCCAATACACGGGGGGGATTCACCCCTCCACTTT,NA,NA,TRBJ1-6,TRBV11-2
CASSLLGGRGSYEQYF,TGTGCCAGCAGTTTATTGGGCGGGAGAGGCTCCTACGAGCAGTACTTC,NA,TRBD2,TRBJ2-7,TRBV28
CASSEAILDSYEQYF,TGTGCCAGCAGTGAAGCGATTTTAGACTCCTACGAGCAGTACTTC,NA,NA,TRBJ2-7,TRBV6-1
CASSLTGAYGYTF,TGTGCCAGCAGCCTTACAGGGGCCTATGGCTACACCTTC,NA,TRBD1,TRBJ1-2,TRBV7-8
CASSLSYGIETQYF,TGTGCCAGCAGCTTAAGTTATGGGATCGAGACCCAGTACTTC,NA,NA,TRBJ2-5,TRBV7-6
CAISGIRGLTDTQYF,TGTGCCATCAGTGGGATCCGGGGGCTCACAGATACGCAGTATTTT,NA,NA,TRBJ2-3,TRBV10-3
CASRTRGRSTDTQYF,TGTGCCAGCAGGACCCGGGGCAGAAGCACAGATACGCAGTATTTT,NA,NA,TRBJ2-3,TRBV27